This TCR beta chain was recorded in a study of control samples from healthy donors and cancer patients. The CDR3 has 14 amino acids. V was clipped by 3 bases and J by 6 bases; unmatched bases: 3. CDR1 SGHNT and CDR2 YENEEA come from the germline V gene. The assay was immunoSEQ multiplex PCR, and TCRdb's table has in-frame clones only and misses some. The sample records around 140,000 clones, 93% being singletons. Sequenced sample: blood. The clonotype comes from a man between 18 and 35 years old in good health. The rearrangement links TRBV11-3 to TRBJ2-1; TRBD2 matches 9 bases. The CDR3 spells CASSLGLAVNEQFF. DNA for the CDR3: TGTGCCAGCAGCTTGGGACTAGCCGTCAATGAGCAGTTCTTC.